This passage covers 27 T cell receptor beta chains from one sample sequenced in a study of blood T cells in healthy people across ages. A second PCR of about 7 to 11 cycles used a sample-barcoded 5' primer and a J-beta primer mix. TCRdb passed the 5' RACE reads through MiXCR, listing each CDR3 protein once. Of almost 800,000 distinct CDR3 sequences in the sample, roughly 60% were seen once. Sequencing input: blood. These receptors were taken from a man between 25 and 39 years old in good health.

This clonotype occurred a few times. The J gene is TRBJ2-5, the V gene TRBV20-1, with unresolved D. This CDR3 has 13 amino acids. Germline V gene sequence: CDR1 DFQATT, CDR2 SNEGSKA (reference sequence). Trimming left V 3 bases short and J 2 bases short, with 10 bases between. The CDR3 sequence is CSASRRDQETQYF. The CDR3 bases are TGCAGTGCTAGTCGGCGTGATCAAGAGACCCAGTACTTC.

V and J are TRBV7-9 and TRBJ2-3; D ambiguous. Germline values: CDR1 SEHNR, CDR2 FQNEAQ (reference sequence). The CDR3 sequence is 15 residues long. Trimming left V 4 bases short and J 0 bases short, with 11 bases between. Written as DNA, the CDR3 is TGTGCCAGCAGCTCCCCAATCCAAAGCACAGATACGCAGTATTTT. Its protein product is CASSSPIQSTDTQYF.

V gene TRBV20-1 combines with J gene TRBJ2-3, with D unresolved. This CDR3 is built from 11 residues. Germline CDR1 DFQATT, CDR2 SNEGSKA (reference sequence). The germline V and J ends were trimmed by 0 bases and 6 bases, with 4 bases remaining between them. The CDR3 DNA sequence: TGCAGTGCTAGAGACTTTGATACGCAGTATTTT. Protein product: CSARDFDTQYF.

As for this clonotype: The junction shows a germline mismatch at one end, possibly a read error. The rearrangement links TRBV7-7 to TRBJ2-1, with 13 bases fitting TRBD2. CDR3 size: 15 residues. Germline CDR1 SSHAT, CDR2 FNYEAQ (reference sequence). CDR3 in amino acids: CASSPRTSGSGEQFF. CDR3 in DNA: TGTGCTAGCAGCCCACGGACTAGCGGGAGTGGTGAGCAGTTCTTC.

This sequence joins TRBV29-1 and TRBJ1-1, with a weak D call TRBD1 (6 bases). Germline CDR1 is SQVTM and CDR2 is ANQGSEA. This CDR3 is built from 13 residues. V was pared by 3 bases and J by 4 bases, with 12 bases between. This CDR3 reads CSVDLGGGTEAFF. CDR3 bases: TGCAGCGTTGATCTGGGGGGCGGCACTGAAGCTTTCTTT. The full variable domain, completed using reference TRBV29-1 and TRBJ1-1, is SAVISQKPSRDICQRGTSLTIQCQVDSQVTMMFWYRQQPGQSLTLIATANQGSEATYESGFVIDKFPISRPNLTFSTLTVSNMSPEDSSIYLCSVDLGGGTEAFFGQGTRLTVV.

This clonotype was observed a few times. The chain joins TRBV6-6 to TRBJ2-7; D is uncertain. Germline V CDR1 and CDR2: MNHNY, SVGAGI (reference sequence). The CDR3 consists of 12 residues. Trimming removed 5 bases at V and 6 bases at J, with 11 bases between. The CDR3 nucleotides read TGTGCCAGCAGTACCCCGTCCCGCGAGCAGTACTTC. Translated: CASSTPSREQYF.

CDR3 sequence reads: CASSNHPRGSRDEQFF. The CDR3 DNA sequence: TGTGCCAGCAGCAACCATCCCCGGGGCTCCAGGGATGAGCAGTTCTTC. This chain uses TRBV7-6 with TRBJ2-1; D is tentatively TRBD1 or TRBD2 (5 bases each). Germline CDR1 and CDR2: SGHVS and FNYEAQ. This CDR3 has 16 amino acids. V lost 5 bases to trimming and J lost 8 bases, with 22 bases between them.

This clonotype occurred a few times. The chain uses TRBV7-9 and TRBJ2-3; 11 bases align to TRBD2. CDR3 length: 16 amino acids. Unmatched junction bases numbered 3, after V lost 0 bases and J lost 4 bases. Germline V lookup: CDR1 SEHNR, CDR2 FQNEAQ (reference sequence). The CDR3 sequence is CASSLALAGVSDTQYF. Written as DNA, the CDR3 is TGTGCCAGCAGCTTAGCACTAGCGGGAGTTTCAGATACGCAGTATTTT.

The table lists this clonotype with a few counts. The DNA of the CDR3 is TGCAGTGCTAGAGTGGCGGGTTCGTACAATGAGCAGTTCTTC. Translated, it gives CSARVAGSYNEQFF. The gene calls are TRBV20-1 and TRBJ2-1; tentatively, D is TRBD2 (5 bases). Germline V lookup: CDR1 DFQATT, CDR2 SNEGSKA (reference sequence). The CDR3 spans 14 residues. The ends were cut back, 1 base at V and 4 bases at J, with 11 bases in the middle.

This clonotype appeared once. V gene TRBV5-1 combines with J gene TRBJ2-4; D is unresolved. Germline V CDR1 and CDR2: SGHRS, YFSETQ. CDR3 size: 15 residues. Trimming left V 0 bases short and J 8 bases short, with 15 bases between. CDR3 nucleotides: TGCGCCAGCAGCTTGGGGTCAACTTTGGTAGACATTCAGTACTTC. Residues: CASSLGSTLVDIQYF. Combining the CDR3 with reference TRBV5-1 and TRBJ2-4 gives the whole variable domain KAGVTQTPRYLIKTRGQQVTLSCSPISGHRSVSWYQQTPGQGLQFLFEYFSETQRNKGNFPGRFSGRQFSNSRSEMNVSTLELGDSALYLCASSLGSTLVDIQYFGAGTRLSVL.

This clonotype was observed a few times. The rearrangement joins TRBV20-1 to TRBJ2-6; D perhaps matches TRBD1 (5 bases). Deletions cut 4 bases from V and 1 base from J, with 14 bases between. Germline loops: CDR1 DFQATT, CDR2 SNEGSKA (reference sequence). The CDR3 runs 16 residues. The CDR3 DNA sequence: TGCAGTGCTACCAGGACATGGCGATCTGGGGCCAACGTCCTGACTTTC. Amino acid sequence: CSATRTWRSGANVLTF.

The J gene is TRBJ2-3, the V gene TRBV7-3, with D possibly being TRBD1 (5 bases). From germline, CDR1 is SGHTA and CDR2 FQGTGA. Trimming pared 2 bases from V and 1 base from J, leaving 10 bases between. The CDR3 totals 15 residues. CDR3 bases: TGTGCCAGCAGCTTAGGGGCAGGCGGCACAGATACGCAGTATTTT. Its translation: CASSLGAGGTDTQYF.

This CDR3 reads CASRPPGDYGGYTF. In DNA, the CDR3 is TGTGCCAGCAGACCCCCGGGGGACTATGGGGGCTACACCTTC. The chain links TRBV11-2 to TRBJ1-2; the D gene is possibly TRBD1 (5 bases). The CDR3 has 14 amino acids. Germline-derived CDR1 and CDR2 are SGHAT and FQNNGV. V lost 6 bases and J lost 8, with 19 bases in between. Full variable domain (rest looked up from reference TRBV11-2 and TRBJ1-2): EAGVAQSPRYKIIEKRQSVAFWCNPISGHATLYWYQQILGQGPKLLIQFQNNGVVDDSQLPKDRFSAERLKGVDSTLKIQPAKLEDSAVYLCASRPPGDYGGYTFGSGTRLTVV.

This clonotype was observed a handful of times. The rearrangement links TRBV20-1 to TRBJ2-5, with 12 bases lining up with TRBD2. V shed 5 bases, J shed 5 bases, and the junction held 0 bases outside the gene matches. Per the germline V gene, CDR1 is DFQATT and CDR2 is SNEGSKA (reference sequence). The CDR3 is made up of 12 amino acids. The DNA for the CDR3 is TGCAGTGCTGGGACTAGCGGGGAGACCCAGTACTTC. This sequence encodes CSAGTSGETQYF.

The CDR3 is CASSRTGDGSNQPQHF. The CDR3 nucleotides read TGTGCCAGCAGCCGAACGGGGGACGGGAGCAATCAGCCCCAGCATTTT. The J gene is TRBJ1-5, the V gene TRBV25-1; D may be TRBD1 (5 bases). V was clipped by 6 bases and J by 1 base, with 16 bases between them. The CDR3 is 16 residues long. In germline, CDR1 is MGHDK, CDR2 SYGVNS. The whole variable domain, filled in from reference TRBV25-1 and TRBJ1-5, reads EADIYQTPRYLVIGTGKKITLECSQTMGHDKMYWYQQDPGMELHLIHYSYGVNSTEKGDLSSESTVSRIRTEHFPLTLESARPSHTSQYLCASSRTGDGSNQPQHFGDGTRLSIL.

V is TRBV6-2 or TRBV6-3 and J is TRBJ2-5; a possible D gene is TRBD1 (5 bases). V gave up 7 bases and J gave up 5 bases, with 5 bases separating them. Germline loops: CDR1 MNHEY, CDR2 SVGEGT. The CDR3 totals 10 residues. The CDR3 is CASKGETQYF. The CDR3 nucleotides are TGTGCCAGCAAGGGGGAGACCCAGTACTTC.

The rearrangement joins TRBV3-1 to TRBJ2-1, with D tentatively TRBD2 (5 bases). CDR1 and CDR2 from the germline V gene are LGHDT and YNNKEL (reference sequence). CDR3 length: 14 residues. V was cut by 3 bases and J by 6 bases, with 12 bases left in between. The CDR3 reads CASSQRALGNEQFF. The CDR3 DNA follows: TGTGCCAGCAGCCAGAGGGCCCTTGGCAATGAGCAGTTCTTC.

The chain joins TRBV6-2 or TRBV6-3 to TRBJ2-1, with D tentatively TRBD1 or TRBD2 (5 bases each). The CDR3 contains 15 residues. Trimming took off 2 bases at V and 0 bases at J, with 8 bases between the two ends. The germline gives CDR1 MNHEY, CDR2 SVGEGT. The CDR3 DNA follows: TGTGCCAGCAGTTACGGGGGAGTCTCCTACAATGAGCAGTTCTTC. It codes for CASSYGGVSYNEQFF.

In this sample, this clonotype turned up a few times. The chain is built from TRBV2 and TRBJ2-5; D might be TRBD2 (5 bases). CDR1 and CDR2 (germline): SNHLY, FYNNEI. The CDR3 is 17 residues long. The V and J ends lost 6 bases and 2 bases respectively, with 22 bases between them. DNA for the CDR3: TGTGCCAGCAGGGGCGGTCGTCAGCGGCGGTATCAAGAGACCCAGTACTTC. Encoded protein: CASRGGRQRRYQETQYF.

This clonotype has a handful of counts. The chain recombines TRBV3-1 with TRBJ2-7; 9 bases are shared with TRBD2. V lost 3 bases to trimming and J lost 3 bases; unmatched junction nucleotides: 0. CDR3 size: 13 residues. Germline-derived CDR1 and CDR2 are LGHDT and YNNKEL (reference sequence). In DNA form, the CDR3 reads TGTGCCAGCAGCCAGCGGGAGGGCTACGAGCAGTACTTC. As protein: CASSQREGYEQYF.

This clonotype was seen a single time. CDR3 residues: CASSYGRLAGGQDTQYF. The CDR3 region has the DNA TGTGCCAGCAGTTACGGGAGACTAGCGGGAGGACAGGATACGCAGTATTTT. This chain uses TRBV12-3 or TRBV12-4 with TRBJ2-3, with 13 bases fitting TRBD2. This CDR3 is 17 amino acids long. V lost 4 bases, J lost 6 bases, and 10 bases stayed unmatched.

The count of this clonotype is one. As DNA, the CDR3 is TGCGCCAGCAGCTCGACTAGCGGAGGCGCCTCCTACAATGAGCAGTACTTC. Amino acids: CASSSTSGGASYNEQYF. The chain uses TRBV5-1 and TRBJ2-7; 9 nucleotides align to TRBD2. The CDR3 extends over 17 amino acids. With V trimmed by 3 bases and J by 7 bases, 17 bases remained unmatched. Germline V lookup: CDR1 SGHRS, CDR2 YFSETQ.

This clonotype was detected only a few times. This rearrangement joins TRBV29-1 to TRBJ1-4, with D possibly being TRBD1 (5 bases). With 7 bases removed from V and 4 bases from J, the gap between germline ends came to 10 bases. This CDR3 is built from 12 residues. CDR1 and CDR2 (germline): SQVTM, ANQGSEA. CDR3 amino acids: CSGGHLNEKLFF. CDR3 sequence (DNA): TGCAGCGGTGGACACCTTAATGAAAAACTGTTTTTT.

CDR3 coding DNA: TGTGCCAGCAGCCGAGAACAGGGAGATGGCTACACCTTC. It encodes CASSREQGDGYTF. The chain couples TRBV4-2 to TRBJ1-2; a possible D gene is TRBD1 (6 bases). The CDR3 length is 13 residues. The germline V gene encodes CDR1 LGHNA and CDR2 YNFKEQ. Trimming removed 4 bases from V and 6 bases from J, with 12 bases in between.

The chain employs TRBV5-1 and TRBJ2-7; TRBD1 matches at 8 bases. Looked up from germline, CDR1 is SGHRS and CDR2 is YFSETQ. J lost 6 bases, V lost 4 bases, and 6 bases had no gene match. The CDR3 spans 13 residues. CDR3 protein: CASSTGTGCEQYF. Here the CDR3 DNA reads TGCGCCAGCAGCACTGGGACAGGCTGCGAGCAGTACTTC.

The chain couples TRBV29-1 to TRBJ2-3; 11 bases are a match to TRBD1. This CDR3 is 15 amino acids long. The germline V gene has CDR1 SQVTM and CDR2 ANQGSEA. V lost 6 bases to trimming and J lost 3 bases; unmatched junction nucleotides: 8. The CDR3 DNA is TGCAGCGTGACCTTCCGGGACAGGGGGACAGATACGCAGTATTTT. This translates into CSVTFRDRGTDTQYF.

The V gene is TRBV20-1, the J gene TRBJ2-7; TRBD1 or TRBD2 may be the D gene (6 bases each). Trimming removed 0 bases from V and 1 base from J, with 13 bases in between. The germline V gene has CDR1 DFQATT and CDR2 SNEGSKA (reference sequence). The CDR3 is 15 residues long. CDR3 loop: CSARDWGAQSYEQYF. The CDR3 bases are TGCAGTGCTAGAGATTGGGGGGCCCAATCCTACGAGCAGTACTTC.